The source of this T cell receptor beta chain is a study of shared clonotypes between healthy human individuals. Sequenced by immunoSEQ multiplex PCR; TCRdb stores in-frame clones only, minus some. Of approximately 710,000 clones in the sample, 80% to 95% are singletons; the top ten hold less than 40%. Germline V CDR1 and CDR2: SGHAT, FQNNGV. The CDR3 extends over 13 amino acids. V lost 5 bases to trimming and J lost 4 bases, with 11 bases between them. This receptor was identified in a man aged 18-30 years in good health. Some clones in this sample may be carry-over from other donors' samples. The V gene is TRBV11-2, the J gene TRBJ1-2; no reliable D call. Sequencing was performed on memory CD8+ T cells from PBMCs. Subset: CD45RO+ cells pooled with CCR7-negative TemRA cells. The CDR3 spells CASSPGTLYGYTF. CDR3 in DNA: TGTGCCAGCAGCCCGGGAACCCTCTATGGCTACACCTTC.